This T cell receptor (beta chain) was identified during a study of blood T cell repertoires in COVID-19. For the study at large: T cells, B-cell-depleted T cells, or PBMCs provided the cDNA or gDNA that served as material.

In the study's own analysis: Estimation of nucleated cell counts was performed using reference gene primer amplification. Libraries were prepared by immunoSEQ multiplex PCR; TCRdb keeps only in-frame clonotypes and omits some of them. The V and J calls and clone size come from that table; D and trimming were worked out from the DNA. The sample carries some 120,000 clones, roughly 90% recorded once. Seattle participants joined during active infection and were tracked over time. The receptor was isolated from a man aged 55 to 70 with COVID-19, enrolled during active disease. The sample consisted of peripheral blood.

Here the CDR3 reads CAITPGGLAVNEQFF. The CDR3 DNA follows: TGTGCCATCACTCCTGGGGGGCTAGCGGTCAATGAGCAGTTCTTC. The chain recombines TRBV10-3 with TRBJ2-1, with TRBD2 as a possible D gene (7 bases). The V gene's germline CDR1 is ENHRY and CDR2 SYGVKD. Trimming pared 7 bases from V and 6 bases from J, leaving 19 bases between. The length of the CDR3 is 15 residues.